Listed below are T cell receptor beta chains from one sample, sequenced in a study of blood T cell repertoires in COVID-19. The assay was immunoSEQ multiplex PCR, and TCRdb's table has in-frame clones only and misses some. This sample carries around 6,200 clones, roughly 89% of them seen once, and the ten largest clones take roughly 50%. Specimen: peripheral blood. These receptors were obtained from a human donor in a cohort sampled during active COVID-19. Both conserved end residues are part of each CDR3. D genes are given only for firm matches. A row's size may be missing; if present it is once, few, many or a size class.

v_call: TRBV11-2; clone_size: .; j_call: TRBJ2-3; d_call: .; cdr3_nt: TGTGCCAGCAGCGGGAGAACGAATACGCAGTATTTT; cdr3_aa: CASSGRTNTQYF
v_call: TRBV29-1; clone_size: .; j_call: TRBJ2-3; d_call: TRBD2; cdr3_nt: TGCAGCGTTGTATGGCGGGAGAAGGGCACAGATACGCAGTATTTT; cdr3_aa: CSVVWREKGTDTQYF
v_call: TRBV19; clone_size: .; j_call: TRBJ2-3; d_call: .; cdr3_nt: TGTGCCAGTAGTATCGGGTGGGGCCCCGGGACAGATACGCAGTATTTT; cdr3_aa: CASSIGWGPGTDTQYF
v_call: TRBV25-1; clone_size: .; j_call: TRBJ2-6; d_call: .; cdr3_nt: TGTGCGGCCGGAGGGGACTCTGGGGCCAACGTCCTGACTTTC; cdr3_aa: CAAGGDSGANVLTF
v_call: TRBV19; clone_size: .; j_call: TRBJ1-1; d_call: TRBD1; cdr3_nt: TGTGCCAGTAGTATGGGACAGACCGTGAACACTGAAGCTTTCTTT; cdr3_aa: CASSMGQTVNTEAFF
v_call: TRBV18; clone_size: .; j_call: TRBJ2-5; d_call: .; cdr3_nt: TGTGCCAGCTCAACCCGACAGGAAGAGACCCAGTACTTC; cdr3_aa: CASSTRQEETQYF
v_call: TRBV7-3; clone_size: .; j_call: TRBJ2-5; d_call: TRBD2; cdr3_nt: TGTGCCAGCAGCTCTAGCGGGAGGGCCCCGGAGACCCAGTACTTC; cdr3_aa: CASSSSGRAPETQYF
v_call: TRBV25-1; clone_size: .; j_call: TRBJ2-3; d_call: TRBD2; cdr3_nt: TGTGCCAGCAGTGGGCTAGCGGGAGGGCCAGCAGATACGCAGTATTTT; cdr3_aa: CASSGLAGGPADTQYF
v_call: TRBV13; clone_size: .; j_call: TRBJ2-2; d_call: TRBD2; cdr3_nt: TGTGCCAGCACCAAAGAGACGACTAGCGGGCCCACCGGGGAGCTGTTTTTT; cdr3_aa: CASTKETTSGPTGELFF
v_call: TRBV9; clone_size: .; j_call: TRBJ2-7; d_call: .; cdr3_nt: TGTGCCAGCAGCGTAGCGGGGGGCAGGGGTTACGAGCAGTACTTC; cdr3_aa: CASSVAGGRGYEQYF
v_call: TRBV9; clone_size: .; j_call: TRBJ2-5; d_call: TRBD1; cdr3_nt: TGTGCCAGCAGCGCGGGGACAGGGGAAGGAGAGACCCAGTACTTC; cdr3_aa: CASSAGTGEGETQYF
v_call: TRBV7-9; clone_size: .; j_call: TRBJ1-1; d_call: .; cdr3_nt: TGTGCCAGCAGCTTAGTGGGGACTGGGGCTGAAGCTTTCTTT; cdr3_aa: CASSLVGTGAEAFF
v_call: TRBV13; clone_size: .; j_call: TRBJ2-2; d_call: TRBD2; cdr3_nt: TGTGCCAGCAGCTCGGGGGGAGGCCGGGAGCTGTTTTTT; cdr3_aa: CASSSGGGRELFF
v_call: TRBV30; clone_size: .; j_call: TRBJ2-5; d_call: TRBD2; cdr3_nt: TGTGCCTGGAATTTCCGACTAGCGGGAGGGGGAGAGACCCAGTACTTC; cdr3_aa: CAWNFRLAGGGETQYF
v_call: TRBV2; clone_size: .; j_call: TRBJ1-5; d_call: .; cdr3_nt: TGTGCCAGCAGGGTAGGACAAGTTAGCAATCAGCCCCAGCATTTT; cdr3_aa: CASRVGQVSNQPQHF
v_call: TRBV3-1/TRBV3-2; clone_size: .; j_call: TRBJ1-3; d_call: TRBD1; cdr3_nt: TGTGCCAGCAGCCTACCCGGACAGGCGCACACCATATATTTT; cdr3_aa: CASSLPGQAHTIYF
v_call: TRBV5-4; clone_size: .; j_call: TRBJ2-2; d_call: .; cdr3_nt: TGTGCCAGCAGCTTGGATGGTATGACACCGGGGGAGCTGTTTTTT; cdr3_aa: CASSLDGMTPGELFF
v_call: TRBV4-2; clone_size: .; j_call: TRBJ2-3; d_call: TRBD2; cdr3_nt: TGTGCCAGCAGCCAGGCGCGGGAGGGCATATCGGATACGCAGTATTTT; cdr3_aa: CASSQAREGISDTQYF
v_call: TRBV6-4; clone_size: once; j_call: TRBJ2-6; d_call: .; cdr3_nt: TGTGCCAGCAGTGACGGAGTAGAAGGGGCAGCTGGGGCCAACGTCCTGACTTTC; cdr3_aa: CASSDGVEGAAGANVLTF
v_call: TRBV5-1; clone_size: .; j_call: TRBJ2-7; d_call: .; cdr3_nt: TGCGCCAGCAGCGCGGGACCCGTTCTCTACGAGCAGTACTTC; cdr3_aa: CASSAGPVLYEQYF
v_call: TRBV28; clone_size: .; j_call: TRBJ2-3; d_call: TRBD1; cdr3_nt: TGTGCCAGCAGTACTGTCCCGGGACAGGCAGATACGCAGTATTTT; cdr3_aa: CASSTVPGQADTQYF
v_call: TRBV7-9; clone_size: .; j_call: TRBJ2-5; d_call: .; cdr3_nt: TGTGCCAGCCAACGACTGCCCCAAGAGACCCAGTACTTC; cdr3_aa: CASQRLPQETQYF
v_call: TRBV21-1; clone_size: once; j_call: TRBJ2-1; d_call: .; cdr3_nt: TGTGCCAGCAGCCCGCAAAACCCTAGCGGCCTAGAGCGGGGAGTCGGGAACAATGAGCAGTTCTTC; cdr3_aa: CASSPQNPSGLERGVGNNEQFF
v_call: TRBV7-9; clone_size: .; j_call: TRBJ1-1; d_call: .; cdr3_nt: TGTGCCAGCAGCTTAGCGACAGCCACTCGGACTGAAGCTTTCTTT; cdr3_aa: CASSLATATRTEAFF
v_call: TRBV5-1; clone_size: .; j_call: TRBJ2-6; d_call: .; cdr3_nt: TGCGCCAGCAGCTTAGGGGCGGCTGGGGCCAACGTCCTGACTTTC; cdr3_aa: CASSLGAAGANVLTF
v_call: TRBV7-2; clone_size: few; j_call: TRBJ1-5; d_call: .; cdr3_nt: TGTGCCAGCAGCTTGGGCAGAACCGTAAATCAGCCCCAGCATTTT; cdr3_aa: CASSLGRTVNQPQHF
v_call: TRBV9; clone_size: .; j_call: TRBJ2-1; d_call: TRBD2; cdr3_nt: TGTGCCAGCAGCGTATCTAGCGGGAGTAGAGAGCAGTTCTTC; cdr3_aa: CASSVSSGSREQFF
v_call: TRBV7-2; clone_size: .; j_call: TRBJ2-2; d_call: .; cdr3_nt: TGTGCCAGCAGCCCTCGGGTCCTTGCGAACACCGGGGAGCTGTTTTTT; cdr3_aa: CASSPRVLANTGELFF
v_call: TRBV29-1; clone_size: .; j_call: TRBJ2-2; d_call: TRBD2; cdr3_nt: TGCAGCGTTGAACGGACTAGCGGGAGAGGCACCGGGGAGCTGTTTTTT; cdr3_aa: CSVERTSGRGTGELFF
v_call: TRBV29-1; clone_size: once; j_call: TRBJ2-7; d_call: TRBD2; cdr3_nt: TGCAGCGCTGGGACTAGCGGTGACTCCTACGAGCAGTACTTC; cdr3_aa: CSAGTSGDSYEQYF
v_call: TRBV29-1; clone_size: .; j_call: TRBJ2-5; d_call: .; cdr3_nt: TGCAGCGTTGTCAGGGATGGGACCCAGTACTTC; cdr3_aa: CSVVRDGTQYF
v_call: TRBV28; clone_size: .; j_call: TRBJ2-7; d_call: TRBD1; cdr3_nt: TGTGCCAGCAGTTTATTGGGGACAGGTGCCTACGAGCAGTACTTC; cdr3_aa: CASSLLGTGAYEQYF
v_call: TRBV7-3; clone_size: .; j_call: TRBJ2-3; d_call: .; cdr3_nt: TGTGCCAGCAGCTTATCAAGTTGGAGCGATACGCAGTATTTT; cdr3_aa: CASSLSSWSDTQYF
v_call: TRBV19; clone_size: few; j_call: TRBJ2-4; d_call: .; cdr3_nt: TGTGCCAGTAGTATGTCTTTAGCCAAAAACATTCAGTACTTC; cdr3_aa: CASSMSLAKNIQYF
v_call: TRBV7-3; clone_size: once; j_call: TRBJ1-2; d_call: .; cdr3_nt: TGTGCCAGCAGCCCCCGGGGGGGGAACTATGGCTACACCTTC; cdr3_aa: CASSPRGGNYGYTF
v_call: TRBV6-4; clone_size: .; j_call: TRBJ2-3; d_call: TRBD2; cdr3_nt: TGTGCCAGCAGTGACTTAGCGGGAACTCGGGATACGCAGTATTTT; cdr3_aa: CASSDLAGTRDTQYF
v_call: TRBV2; clone_size: .; j_call: TRBJ1-5; d_call: .; cdr3_nt: TGTGCCAGCAGTGAAGCGAGATTCTTGGCCCAGCATTTT; cdr3_aa: CASSEARFLAQHF
v_call: TRBV6-1; clone_size: once; j_call: TRBJ2-7; d_call: .; cdr3_nt: TGTGCCAGCAGTGAAGTTGTTAGCGGAGGGTACGAGCAGTACTTC; cdr3_aa: CASSEVVSGGYEQYF
v_call: TRBV30; clone_size: few; j_call: TRBJ2-2; d_call: .; cdr3_nt: TGTGCCTGGACAGGGTACACCGGGGAGCTGTTTTTT; cdr3_aa: CAWTGYTGELFF
v_call: TRBV6-5; clone_size: .; j_call: TRBJ2-7; d_call: TRBD1; cdr3_nt: TGTGCCAGCAGTTACTCGACAGGGAACGAGCAGTACTTC; cdr3_aa: CASSYSTGNEQYF
v_call: TRBV11-2; clone_size: .; j_call: TRBJ2-2; d_call: .; cdr3_nt: TGTGCCAGCAGATTACCGGGGGGCCTGAGGGTCAGTGGCACCGGGGAGCTGTTTTTT; cdr3_aa: CASRLPGGLRVSGTGELFF
v_call: TRBV5-6; clone_size: .; j_call: TRBJ2-1; d_call: TRBD1; cdr3_nt: TGTGCCAGCAGCTTGGCCGGCAGGGGGCTTTACAATGAGCAGTTCTTC; cdr3_aa: CASSLAGRGLYNEQFF
v_call: TRBV7-4; clone_size: .; j_call: TRBJ1-2; d_call: .; cdr3_nt: TGTGCCAGCAGCTTAGGGCGGAACTATGGCTACACCTTC; cdr3_aa: CASSLGRNYGYTF
v_call: TRBV9; clone_size: .; j_call: TRBJ2-5; d_call: .; cdr3_nt: TGTGCCAGCAGCCCTTCGGGGAGGCAGACCCAGTACTTC; cdr3_aa: CASSPSGRQTQYF
v_call: TRBV5-6; clone_size: once; j_call: TRBJ2-1; d_call: TRBD1; cdr3_nt: TGTGCCAGCAGCTTTACAGGGGAAACTCACAATGAGCAGTTCTTC; cdr3_aa: CASSFTGETHNEQFF
v_call: TRBV27; clone_size: .; j_call: TRBJ1-1; d_call: .; cdr3_nt: TGTGCCAGCAGGCCGCGAAGCGTAACAGGGCCTAAGGGAACTGAAGCTTTCTTT; cdr3_aa: CASRPRSVTGPKGTEAFF
v_call: TRBV29-1; clone_size: .; j_call: TRBJ1-3; d_call: .; cdr3_nt: TGCAGCGTTGAAGTTCGGGGTTCGGGTAGCTTCTCTGGAAACACCATATATTTT; cdr3_aa: CSVEVRGSGSFSGNTIYF
v_call: TRBV7-2; clone_size: .; j_call: TRBJ1-5; d_call: .; cdr3_nt: TGTGCCAGCAGCCGCGGGGGGCAGGGAGGCAGGTACCAGCCCCAGCATTTT; cdr3_aa: CASSRGGQGGRYQPQHF
v_call: TRBV9; clone_size: .; j_call: TRBJ1-3; d_call: .; cdr3_nt: TGTGCCAGCAGCGTAGACCCGAGGAACACCATATATTTT; cdr3_aa: CASSVDPRNTIYF